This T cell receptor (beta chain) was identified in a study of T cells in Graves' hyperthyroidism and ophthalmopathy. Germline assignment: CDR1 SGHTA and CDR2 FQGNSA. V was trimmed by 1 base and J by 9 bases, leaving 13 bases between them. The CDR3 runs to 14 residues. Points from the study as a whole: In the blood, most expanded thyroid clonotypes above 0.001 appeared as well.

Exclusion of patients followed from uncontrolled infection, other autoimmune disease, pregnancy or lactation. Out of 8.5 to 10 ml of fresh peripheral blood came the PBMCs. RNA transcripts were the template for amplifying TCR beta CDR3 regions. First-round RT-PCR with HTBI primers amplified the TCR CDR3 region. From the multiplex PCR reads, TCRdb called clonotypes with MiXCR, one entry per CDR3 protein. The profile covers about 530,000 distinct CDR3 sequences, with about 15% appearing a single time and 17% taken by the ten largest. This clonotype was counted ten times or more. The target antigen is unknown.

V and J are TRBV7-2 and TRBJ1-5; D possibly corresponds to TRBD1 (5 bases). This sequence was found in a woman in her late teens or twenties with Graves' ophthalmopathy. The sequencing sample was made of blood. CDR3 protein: CASSLGGAQGPQHF. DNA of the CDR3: TGTGCCAGCAGCTTAGGAGGGGCGCAGGGGCCCCAGCATTTT.